This T cell receptor (beta chain) originates from a study of blood T cell repertoires in COVID-19. The overall study: The samples span acute and convalescent COVID-19 from the United States, Italy and Spain. Sources were T cells, B-cell-depleted T cells, or PBMCs; the material itself was cDNA or gDNA.

CDR3 length equals 13 residues. Germline CDR1 is SQVTM and CDR2 is ANQGSEA. Trimming took 2 bases from V and 7 from J; bases not matched to a gene: 4. Profiling relied on immunoSEQ multiplex PCR, and the TCRdb table lists in-frame clones only, not all of them. The sample contains approximately 300,000 clones, approximately 86% of which appear only once. Sequences were obtained from peripheral blood. The receptor's source is a young man with active or convalescent COVID-19. The chain is built from TRBV29-1 and TRBJ1-5, with 8 bases identical to TRBD1. CDR3 protein: CSVEQGAGQPQHF. Written as DNA, the CDR3 is TGCAGCGTTGAACAGGGGGCAGGACAGCCCCAGCATTTT.